Following are 9 T cell receptor beta chains from one sample sequenced in a study of cytomegalovirus exposure and HLA in healthy donors. The PCR used 60 Vbeta and 13 Jbeta primers. Clones were sequenced by immunoSEQ multiplex PCR, and TCRdb holds only the in-frame ones, with some missing. The sample contains about 78,000 clones, around three quarters of which appear only once. The sequenced material came from PBMCs. These receptors were taken from a male donor in good health and CMV-seronegative.

The V and J genes are TRBV5-5 and TRBJ1-3, with a weak D call TRBD1 (6 bases). CDR3 size: 15 residues. Trimming pared 4 bases from V and 4 bases from J, leaving 15 bases between. Germline V CDR1 and CDR2: SGHKS, YYEKEE (reference sequence). The DNA of the CDR3 is TGTGCCAGCAGCGAACGAGGGACATCCGGAAACACCATATATTTT. This encodes CASSERGTSGNTIYF. The full variable domain, rest sourced from reference TRBV5-5 and TRBJ1-3, is DAGVTQSPTHLIKTRGQQVTLRCSPISGHKSVSWYQQVLGQGPQFIFQYYEKEERGRGNFPDRFSARQFPNYSSELNVNALLLGDSALYLCASSERGTSGNTIYFGEGSWLTVV.

The V call is TRBV6-5, the J call TRBJ2-2; 7 bases line up with TRBD1. Germline CDR1 reads MNHEY; CDR2 reads SVGAGI. The J segment lost 5 bases and the V segment lost 10 bases, leaving 10 bases of the junction unmatched. This CDR3 is 14 amino acids long. The CDR3 loop reads CATLRDSQTGELFF. Written as DNA, the CDR3 is TGTGCCACTCTCCGGGACAGCCAAACCGGGGAGCTGTTTTTT.

The CDR3 nucleotides read TGTGCCAGCAGTTTGACAGGGCGAGCTGGCTACACCTTC. Amino acids: CASSLTGRAGYTF. This chain uses TRBV28 with TRBJ1-2; 7 bases fit TRBD1. The CDR3 loop spans 13 amino acids. Looked up from germline, CDR1 is MDHEN and CDR2 is SYDVKM. J was trimmed by 7 bases and V by 3 bases; bases with no gene match: 5.

This chain links TRBV25-1 with TRBJ1-2, with 7 bases aligning to TRBD1. The CDR3 spans 13 residues. The ends lost 3 bases at V and 3 bases at J; junction bases unmatched: 1. Per the germline V gene, CDR1 is MGHDK and CDR2 is SYGVNS. Here the CDR3 DNA reads TGTGCCAGCAGTGAGAGGGGGCACTATGGCTACACCTTC. Amino acids: CASSERGHYGYTF.

V gene TRBV19 combines with J gene TRBJ2-7, with D perhaps TRBD2 (6 bases). The CDR3 loop spans 12 amino acids. V lost 9 bases and J 2 bases, leaving 11 bases between the germline ends. Germline V gene data show CDR1 as LNHDA and CDR2 as SQIVND (reference sequence). CDR3 sequence (DNA): TGTGCCAGATCGTGGGGGGCCTACGAGCAGTACTTC. Translated: CARSWGAYEQYF.

In its sample, this clone was seen once. In nucleotides, the CDR3 is TGTGCCAGCAGGGGGAGACAGGGATTAACTGAAAAACTGTTTTTT. Translated: CASRGRQGLTEKLFF. The V gene is TRBV6-5, the J gene TRBJ1-4, with 7 nucleotides matching TRBD1. The length of the CDR3 is 15 residues. The germline CDR1 and CDR2 sequences are MNHEY and SVGAGI. V was pared by 6 bases and J by 7 bases, with 11 bases of the junction left unmatched.

In this sample, this clone turned up once. The V call is TRBV11-2, the J call TRBJ2-5, with TRBD2 as a possible D gene (5 bases). The CDR3 runs 13 residues. Trimming removed 4 bases from V and 2 bases from J, with 8 bases in between. Germline lookup yields CDR1 SGHAT and CDR2 FQNNGV. CDR3 nucleotide sequence: TGTGCCAGCAGCTCGGGAAATCAAGAGACCCAGTACTTC. Translation gives CASSSGNQETQYF.

CDR3 DNA sequence: TGTGCCGCACGACTAGCGGGAGGTTCAGATACGCAGTATTTT. Protein product: CAARLAGGSDTQYF. This chain joins TRBV6-1 and TRBJ2-3, with 13 bases matching TRBD2. Trimming cost V 11 bases and J 4 bases; bases outside gene matches: 6. The CDR3 is made up of 14 amino acids. In germline, CDR1 is MNHNS, CDR2 SASEGT.

The chain couples TRBV2 to TRBJ1-1, with D possibly being TRBD1 (6 bases). V lost 8 bases and J 2 bases, leaving 9 bases between the germline ends. The CDR3 covers 12 residues. CDR1 SNHLY and CDR2 FYNNEI come from the germline V gene. CDR3 protein: CASRDINTEAFF. CDR3 DNA: TGTGCCAGCCGGGACATAAACACTGAAGCTTTCTTT.